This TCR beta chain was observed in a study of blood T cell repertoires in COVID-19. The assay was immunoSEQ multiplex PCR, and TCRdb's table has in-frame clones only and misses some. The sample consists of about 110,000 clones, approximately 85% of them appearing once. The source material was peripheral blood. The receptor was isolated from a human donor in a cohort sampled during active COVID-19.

The DNA of the CDR3 is TGTGCCAGCAGTGAGGGACAGGGGCGCCCCTACGAGCAGTACTTC. Encoded protein: CASSEGQGRPYEQYF. This sequence joins TRBV6-1 and TRBJ2-7, with 10 positions matching TRBD1. Germline V gives CDR1 MNHNS, CDR2 SASEGT. There are 15 residues in the CDR3. V shed 3 bases and J 2 bases; nucleotides not matched to a gene: 4.